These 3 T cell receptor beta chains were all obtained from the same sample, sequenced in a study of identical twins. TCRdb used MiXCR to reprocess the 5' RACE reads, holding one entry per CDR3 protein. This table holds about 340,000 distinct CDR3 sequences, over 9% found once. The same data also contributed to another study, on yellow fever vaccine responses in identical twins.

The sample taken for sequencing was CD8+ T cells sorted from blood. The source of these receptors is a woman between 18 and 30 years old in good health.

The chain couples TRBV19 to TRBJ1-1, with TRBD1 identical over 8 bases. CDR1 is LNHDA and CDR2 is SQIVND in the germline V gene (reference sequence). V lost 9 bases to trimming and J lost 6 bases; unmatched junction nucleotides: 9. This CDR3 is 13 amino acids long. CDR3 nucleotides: TGTGCCAGCAAAGGACAGGGCCTTGCTGAAGCTTTCTTT. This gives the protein CASKGQGLAEAFF.

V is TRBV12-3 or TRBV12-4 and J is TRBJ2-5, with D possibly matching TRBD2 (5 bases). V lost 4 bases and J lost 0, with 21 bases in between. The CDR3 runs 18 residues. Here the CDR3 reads CASSSIYGPTGYQETQYF. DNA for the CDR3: TGTGCCAGCAGTTCAATCTACGGACCGACGGGGTACCAAGAGACCCAGTACTTC.

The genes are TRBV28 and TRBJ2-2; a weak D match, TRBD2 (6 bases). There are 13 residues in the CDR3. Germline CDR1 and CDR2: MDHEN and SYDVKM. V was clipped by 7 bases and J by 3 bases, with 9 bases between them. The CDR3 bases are TGTGCCAGCACTTCGGGGGACACCGGGGAGCTGTTTTTT. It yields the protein CASTSGDTGELFF. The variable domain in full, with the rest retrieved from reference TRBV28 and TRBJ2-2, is DVKVTQSSRYLVKRTGEKVFLECVQDMDHENMFWYRQDPGLGLRLIYFSYDVKMKEKGDIPEGYSVSREKKERFSLILESASTNQTSMYLCASTSGDTGELFFGEGSRLTVL.